Given below is one T cell receptor beta chain in context. Base qualities were left out, and no much larger clone turns up one base away. For TCR profiling, total RNA from at least 9,000 sorted tetramer+ CD8 T cells was reverse transcribed into cDNA. PCR with primers that anneal to V and J regions amplified CDR3 regions and added unique molecular identifiers to track templates. The immunoSEQ platform, including its sequencing and error-correction standards, was used to profile TCRalpha and TCRbeta chains. The authors' pipeline ran thus. Clonal copy numbers were corrected for sequencing and PCR errors, and CDR3s were defined according to IMGT conventions. Analysis was restricted to productive rearrangements and was performed with immunoSEQ Analyzer versions 2.0 and 3.0, and gene-pairing frequencies were further processed in Microsoft Excel. Circos plots were used to visualize V-J pairings, and MEME plus a custom motifSearch program were used to find CDR3 motifs. The probability of generation of TCR sequences was calculated using the OLGA algorithm. A clonotype seen at both visits was called persistent, a clonotype seen only at the acute visit was called nonpersistent, and a clonotype seen only at convalescence was called de novo. Any amino acid clonotype used by more than one donor was defined as a public TCR. The table was pulled from immuneACCESS by TCRdb, which kept in-frame rearrangements only. Such tables lose some clones; where checked, under half of the loss comes from unresolved V genes, and the rest has no known cause. D and trimming were read from the DNA, whereas the V and J calls and clone size are those reported in that table. The sample table holds 6,000 to 8,500 clones, of which less than 30% were seen once. Under 35% of the sample is held by the ten biggest clonotypes.

The sample comes from a study of blood T cell repertoires in acute mononucleosis (dated by TCRdb to 2019 to 2021). A note on the overall study: Acute-phase samples were taken within 2 weeks of symptom onset, representing the primary response. A mean blood EBV load of roughly 4 log10 genome copies per million B cells was observed during acute infection, and a mean blood EBV load of 2.5 to 3 was observed at convalescence. During acute infection, mean YVL-BR-specific and GLC-BM-specific cells made up about 2.3% and 0.99% of blood CD8 T cells. Beyond this particular receptor, the publication reports: Although only approximately 10% of unique acute clonotypes carried over into convalescence, these persisting clonotypes made up most of the response, and the remainder were seemingly replaced by new, diverse de novo clonotypes. With just a few donors in the cohort, the group averages were based on very few individuals. Because only a fraction of each donor's blood was analyzed, sampling error might partly explain the low overlap between acute and convalescent clonotypes. In TCR repertoire selection for BRLF1 (YVL-BR), TCRalpha CDR3 motifs took on a dominant role, whereas TCRbeta played only a minimal one.

Per the publication, the time point label means: acute infectious mononucleosis, at clinical presentation within 2 weeks of symptom onset (visit 1). The study tracked CD8 T cell responses to two immunodominant EBV epitopes, BRLF1 109 (YVL-BR) and BMLF1 280 (GLC-BM), over primary infection. A positive serum heterophile antibody test together with EBV viral capsid antigen-specific IgM pointed to primary EBV infection. Total CD8 T cells were first enriched from PBMCs by magnetic positive selection (MACS). A FACSAria III was used to sort live CD3+ CD8+ tetramer+ cells to over 90% purity. A PE-conjugated tetramer loaded with the BRLF1 109-117 peptide was used to sort the cells. After tetramer sorting, TCR repertoires of EBV epitope-specific CD8 T cells were deep-sequenced directly ex vivo at acute infection and at convalescence. The donors were three individuals between roughly 18 and 30 years old who had clinical acute infectious mononucleosis and laboratory evidence of primary EBV infection. Heparinized peripheral blood was drawn at clinical presentation with mononucleosis symptoms and again about 6 months later. Ficoll-Paque density gradient centrifugation was used to isolate PBMCs.

The CDR3 runs 13 amino acids, cysteine and phenylalanine included. Just the 39-base CDR3 DNA is kept, in frame starting at base 1. Via the germline V gene, CDR1 is SQVTM and CDR2 ANQGSEA. The chain is made from TRBV29-1 and TRBJ2-5, with no confident D gene call. The J call may not be correct, given that the DNA end is closer to TRBJ2-7. This TCR derives from a woman between 18 and 29 years old with infectious mononucleosis caused by EBV. The sequences come from EBV YVL epitope tetramer+ CD8+ T cells sorted from PBMCs, collected during acute infectious mononucleosis. The meaning of the sample's cell subset or site label: CD8 T cells binding a tetramer with EBV BRLF1 109-117 peptide (YVL-BR). The CDR3 region reads CSIGVGTGSEQYF. The sequence in DNA is TGCAGCATTGGAGTGGGCACCGGCAGCGAGCAGTACTTC.